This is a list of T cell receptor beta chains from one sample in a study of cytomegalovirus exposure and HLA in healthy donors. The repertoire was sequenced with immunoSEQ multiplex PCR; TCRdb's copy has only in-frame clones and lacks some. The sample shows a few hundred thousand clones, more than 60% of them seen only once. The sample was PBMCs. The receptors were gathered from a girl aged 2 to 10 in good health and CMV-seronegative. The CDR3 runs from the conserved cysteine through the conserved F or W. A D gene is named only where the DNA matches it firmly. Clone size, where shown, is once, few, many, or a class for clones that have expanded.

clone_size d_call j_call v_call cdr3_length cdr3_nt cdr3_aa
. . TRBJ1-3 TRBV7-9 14 TGTGCCAGCAGCTCGGGACTCAGGGGAAACACCATATATTTT CASSSGLRGNTIYF
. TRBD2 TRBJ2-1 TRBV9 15 TGTGCCAGCAGCGGGGGGACTAGCGGGGGCAGTGAGCAGTTCTTC CASSGGTSGGSEQFF
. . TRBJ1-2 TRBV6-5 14 TGTGCCAGCAGTTACAGGGCTCGGGGCTATGGCTACACCTTC CASSYRARGYGYTF
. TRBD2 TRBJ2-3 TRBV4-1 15 TGCGCCAGCAGCCAAAGCGGGGGGAACACAGATACGCAGTATTTT CASSQSGGNTDTQYF
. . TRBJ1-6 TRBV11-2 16 TGTGCCAGCAGCCCTATCCCCGGGCCAACTGGGGAGCCCCTCCACTTT CASSPIPGPTGEPLHF
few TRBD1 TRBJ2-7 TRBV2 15 TGTGCCAGCAGTGACTGGGGGACAGGGTCCTACGAGCAGTACTTC CASSDWGTGSYEQYF
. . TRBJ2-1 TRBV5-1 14 TGCGCCAGCAGCTTGGGGGCGTGGAACAATGAGCAGTTCTTC CASSLGAWNNEQFF
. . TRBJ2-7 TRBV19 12 TGTGCCAGTAGTGGTCAGGGATACGAGCAGTACTTC CASSGQGYEQYF
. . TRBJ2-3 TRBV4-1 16 TGCGCCAGCAGCCAAGATTGGTCAAGTATCACTGATACGCAGTATTTT CASSQDWSSITDTQYF
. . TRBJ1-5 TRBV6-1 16 TGTGCCAGCAGTGAAGTTTTTGACCGGGCGGGCATTCCCCAGCATTTT CASSEVFDRAGIPQHF
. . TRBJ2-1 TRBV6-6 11 TGTGCCAGCAGGGGGCACAATGAGCAGTTCTTC CASRGHNEQFF
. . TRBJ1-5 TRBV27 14 TGTGCCAGCAGTTTAAACCAGGGAATTGGGCCCCAGCATTTT CASSLNQGIGPQHF
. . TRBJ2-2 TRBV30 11 TGTGCCTGTAGGGGCCCCGGGGAGCTGTTTTTT CACRGPGELFF
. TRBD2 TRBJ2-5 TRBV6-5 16 TGTGCCAGCAGTTACCGAGGACTAGTGGATCAAGAGACCCAGTACTTC CASSYRGLVDQETQYF
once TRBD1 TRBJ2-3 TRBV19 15 TGTGCCAGTAGTTTTCGGGACAGACGCACAGATACGCAGTATTTT CASSFRDRRTDTQYF
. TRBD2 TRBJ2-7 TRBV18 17 TGTGCCAGCTCACCGTACTCGACTAGCGGGAGATTACACGAGCAGTACTTC CASSPYSTSGRLHEQYF
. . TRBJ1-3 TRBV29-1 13 TGCAGCGTCCAACAGGGTACTGTGGACACCATATATTTT CSVQQGTVDTIYF
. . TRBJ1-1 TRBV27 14 TGTGCCAGCAGTTCTCAGGGAAGTCACACTGAAGCTTTCTTT CASSSQGSHTEAFF
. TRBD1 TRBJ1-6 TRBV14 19 TGTGCCAGCAGCGTCAGGGACAGGTCGATTTTTTTCTATAATTCACCCCTCCACTTT CASSVRDRSIFFYNSPLHF
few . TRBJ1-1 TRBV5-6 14 TGTGCGCAGGGGTTAGGGACGGACCCCGCTGAAGCTTTCTTT CAQGLGTDPAEAFF
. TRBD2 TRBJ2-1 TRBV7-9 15 TGTGCCAGCAGCTTCCTAGCGGGGTCCTACAATGAGCAGTTCTTC CASSFLAGSYNEQFF
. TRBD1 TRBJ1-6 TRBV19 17 TGTGCCAGTAGTCGAACAGGGGTGAGCTCCTATAATTCACCCCTCCACTTT CASSRTGVSSYNSPLHF
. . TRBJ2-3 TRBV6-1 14 TGTGCCAGCAGTGAATGGCGGAGCACAGATACGCAGTATTTT CASSEWRSTDTQYF
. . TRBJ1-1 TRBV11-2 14 TGTGCCAGCAGCTCCACACAGGGGAACACTGAAGCTTTCTTT CASSSTQGNTEAFF
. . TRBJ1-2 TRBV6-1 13 TGTGCCAGCGTCCCTAGACCCCAAGCGGGCTACACCTTC CASVPRPQAGYTF